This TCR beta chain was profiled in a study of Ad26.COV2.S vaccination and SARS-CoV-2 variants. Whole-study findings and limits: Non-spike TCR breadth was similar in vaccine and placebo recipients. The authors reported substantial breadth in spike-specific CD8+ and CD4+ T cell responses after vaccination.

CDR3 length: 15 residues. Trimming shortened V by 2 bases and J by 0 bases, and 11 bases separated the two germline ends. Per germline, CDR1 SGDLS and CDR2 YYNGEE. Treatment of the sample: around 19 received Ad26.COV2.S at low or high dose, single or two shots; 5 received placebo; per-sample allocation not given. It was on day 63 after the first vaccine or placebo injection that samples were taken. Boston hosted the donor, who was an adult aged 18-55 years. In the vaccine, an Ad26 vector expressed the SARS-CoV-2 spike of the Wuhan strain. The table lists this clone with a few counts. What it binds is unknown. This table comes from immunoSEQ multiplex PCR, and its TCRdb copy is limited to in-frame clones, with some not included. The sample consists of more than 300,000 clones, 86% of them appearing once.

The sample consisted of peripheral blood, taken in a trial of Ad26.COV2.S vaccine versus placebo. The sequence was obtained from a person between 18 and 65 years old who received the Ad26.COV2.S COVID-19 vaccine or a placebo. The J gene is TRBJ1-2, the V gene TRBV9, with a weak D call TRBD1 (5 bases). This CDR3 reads CASSVLQEANYGYTF. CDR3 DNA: TGTGCCAGCAGCGTCCTACAGGAGGCTAACTATGGCTACACCTTC.